This T cell receptor beta chain was captured by sequencing in a study of cytomegalovirus exposure and HLA in healthy donors. Study background: A later analysis reported the 100 to 150 validation repertoires used the same platform as the 500 to 800 first-cohort repertoires.

Study observations and caveats: The study listed around 150 cytomegalovirus-associated TCR beta chains. A few of the chains that were CMV-associated were confirmed in vitro to be specific for CMV antigens. One later analysis, an examination of the 120 or so validation repertoires, found that first-cohort TCR clusters tended to co-occur in them.

With respect to this clone: Its antigen is undetermined.

V shed 6 bases and J 1 base; nucleotides not matched to a gene: 3. Germline V CDR1 and CDR2: MDHEN, SYDVKM. The CDR3 extends over 14 amino acids. The table came from immunoSEQ multiplex PCR; TCRdb's copy has only in-frame clones and leaves some out. The sample carries 50,000 or so clones, around 94% recorded once. Material for sequencing was PBMCs. This TCR came from a young man in good health and CMV-seronegative. The chain links TRBV28 to TRBJ2-7; the match to TRBD1 covers 10 bases. In DNA form, the CDR3 reads TGTGCCAGCAGGACGGGACAGGGGTCCTACGAGCAGTACTTC. Translation: CASRTGQGSYEQYF.